Described below is a single T cell receptor beta chain sequence and its context. The sample is drawn from a study of blood T cell repertoires in COVID-19. Study summary: The cDNA or gDNA used as material had been derived from T cells, B-cell-depleted T cells, or PBMCs.

This CDR3 has 13 residues. The germline CDR1 and CDR2 sequences are MDHEN and SYDVKM. With 5 bases clipped from V and 9 bases from J, the junction kept 9 bases outside the gene matches. Original handling: Reference gene primer amplification gave estimated nucleated cell counts. This table comes from immunoSEQ multiplex PCR, and its TCRdb copy is limited to in-frame clones, with some not included. That table is the source of V, J and clone size, and D and trimming were worked out from the DNA. The profile shows tens of thousands of clones, about 85% of them singletons. The TCR was taken from an elderly man with acute or convalescent COVID-19. This rearrangement joins TRBV28 to TRBJ2-7; 8 bases are shared with TRBD2. The sample was peripheral blood. The CDR3 sequence is CASSRRVSGGQYF. The CDR3 coding sequence is TGTGCCAGCAGTCGGAGGGTGAGCGGGGGGCAGTACTTC.